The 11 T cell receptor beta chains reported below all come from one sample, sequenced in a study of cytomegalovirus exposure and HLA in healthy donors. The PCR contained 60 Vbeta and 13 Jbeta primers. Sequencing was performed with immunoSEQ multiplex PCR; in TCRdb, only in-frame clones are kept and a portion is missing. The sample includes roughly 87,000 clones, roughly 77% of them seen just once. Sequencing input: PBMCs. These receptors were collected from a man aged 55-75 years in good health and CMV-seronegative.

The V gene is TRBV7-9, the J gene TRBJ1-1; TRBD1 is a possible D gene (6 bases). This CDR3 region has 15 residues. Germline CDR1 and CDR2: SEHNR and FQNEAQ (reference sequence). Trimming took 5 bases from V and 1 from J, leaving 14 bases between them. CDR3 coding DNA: TGTGCCAGCAGCCCGATTGACAGGAAGAACACTGAAGCTTTCTTT. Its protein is CASSPIDRKNTEAFF. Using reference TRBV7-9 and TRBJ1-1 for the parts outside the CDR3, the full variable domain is DTGVSQNPRHKITKRGQNVTFRCDPISEHNRLYWYRQTLGQGPEFLTYFQNEAQLEKSRLLSDRFSAERPKGSFSTLEIQRTEQGDSAMYLCASSPIDRKNTEAFFGQGTRLTVV.

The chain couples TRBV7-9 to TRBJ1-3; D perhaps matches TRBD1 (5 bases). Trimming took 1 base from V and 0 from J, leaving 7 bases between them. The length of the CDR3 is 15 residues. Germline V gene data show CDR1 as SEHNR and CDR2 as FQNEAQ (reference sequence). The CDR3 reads CASSLDRRSGNTIYF. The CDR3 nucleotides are TGTGCCAGCAGCTTAGACAGGCGCTCTGGAAACACCATATATTTT.

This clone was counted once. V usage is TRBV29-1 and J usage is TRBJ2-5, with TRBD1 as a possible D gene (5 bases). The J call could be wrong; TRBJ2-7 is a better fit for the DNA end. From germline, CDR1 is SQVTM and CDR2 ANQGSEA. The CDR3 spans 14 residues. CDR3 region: CSVFLTGVSYEQYF. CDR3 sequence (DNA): TGCAGCGTTTTCCTTACAGGCGTCTCCTACGAGCAGTACTTC.

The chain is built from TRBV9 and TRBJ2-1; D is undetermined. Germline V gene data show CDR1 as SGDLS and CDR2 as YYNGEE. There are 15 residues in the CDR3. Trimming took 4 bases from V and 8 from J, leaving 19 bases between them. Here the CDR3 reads CASSPRAAPTDEQFF. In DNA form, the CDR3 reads TGTGCCAGCAGCCCCCGAGCCGCGCCCACAGATGAGCAGTTCTTC.

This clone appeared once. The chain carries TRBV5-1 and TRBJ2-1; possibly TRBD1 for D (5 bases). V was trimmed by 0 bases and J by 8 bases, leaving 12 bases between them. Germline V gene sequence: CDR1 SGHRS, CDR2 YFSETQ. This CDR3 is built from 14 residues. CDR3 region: CASSLDRPPDEQFF. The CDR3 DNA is TGCGCCAGCAGCTTGGACAGGCCCCCCGATGAGCAGTTCTTC.

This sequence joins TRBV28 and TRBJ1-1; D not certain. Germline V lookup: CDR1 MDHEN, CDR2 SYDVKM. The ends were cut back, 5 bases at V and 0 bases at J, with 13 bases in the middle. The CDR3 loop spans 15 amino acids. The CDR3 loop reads CASSGSWSMNTEAFF. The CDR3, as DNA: TGTGCCAGCAGTGGCAGCTGGAGTATGAACACTGAAGCTTTCTTT.

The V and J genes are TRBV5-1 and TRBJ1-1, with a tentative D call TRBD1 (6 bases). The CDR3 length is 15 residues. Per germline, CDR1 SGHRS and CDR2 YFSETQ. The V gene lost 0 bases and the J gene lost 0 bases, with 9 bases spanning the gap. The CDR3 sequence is CASSLVGTLNTEAFF. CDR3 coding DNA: TGCGCCAGCAGCTTGGTTGGGACATTGAACACTGAAGCTTTCTTT.

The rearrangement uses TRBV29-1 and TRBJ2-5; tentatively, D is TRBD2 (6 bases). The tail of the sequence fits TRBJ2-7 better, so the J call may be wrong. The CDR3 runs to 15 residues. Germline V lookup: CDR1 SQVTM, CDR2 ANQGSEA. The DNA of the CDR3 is TGCAGCGTTGAGTCCGACGGAGGGGCCTCCTACGAGCAGTACTTC. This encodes CSVESDGGASYEQYF.

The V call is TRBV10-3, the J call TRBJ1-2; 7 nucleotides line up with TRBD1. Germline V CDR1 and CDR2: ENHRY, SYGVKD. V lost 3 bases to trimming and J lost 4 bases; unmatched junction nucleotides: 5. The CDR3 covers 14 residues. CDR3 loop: CAISEPGQTYGYTF. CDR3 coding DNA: TGTGCCATCAGTGAACCGGGACAGACCTATGGCTACACCTTC.

The CDR3 spells CASSSLTGSHEQYF. The CDR3 nucleotides are TGTGCCAGCAGTTCCTTGACAGGGTCCCACGAGCAGTACTTC. The genes are TRBV7-9 and TRBJ2-7; 7 positions agree with TRBD1. With 6 bases clipped from V and 5 bases from J, the junction kept 10 bases outside the gene matches. Germline V gene sequence: CDR1 SEHNR, CDR2 FQNEAQ (reference sequence). CDR3 size: 14 residues.

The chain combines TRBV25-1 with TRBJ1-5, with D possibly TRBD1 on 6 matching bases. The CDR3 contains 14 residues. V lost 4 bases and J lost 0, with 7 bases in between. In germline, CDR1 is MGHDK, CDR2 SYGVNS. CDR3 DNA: TGTGCCAGCAGTGGACAGGTTAGCAATCAGCCCCAGCATTTT. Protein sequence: CASSGQVSNQPQHF.